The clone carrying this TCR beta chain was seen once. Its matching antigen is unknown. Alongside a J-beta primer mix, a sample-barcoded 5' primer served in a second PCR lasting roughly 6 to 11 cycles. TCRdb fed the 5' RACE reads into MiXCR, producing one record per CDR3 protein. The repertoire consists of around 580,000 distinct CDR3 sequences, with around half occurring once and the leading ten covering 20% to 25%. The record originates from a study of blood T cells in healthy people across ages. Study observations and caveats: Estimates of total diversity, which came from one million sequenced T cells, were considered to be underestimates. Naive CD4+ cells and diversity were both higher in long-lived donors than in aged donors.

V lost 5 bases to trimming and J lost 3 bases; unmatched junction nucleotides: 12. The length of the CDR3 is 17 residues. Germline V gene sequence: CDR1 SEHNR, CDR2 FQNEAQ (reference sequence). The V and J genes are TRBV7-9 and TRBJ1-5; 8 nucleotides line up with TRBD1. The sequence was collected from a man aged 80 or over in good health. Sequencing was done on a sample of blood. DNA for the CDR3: TGTGCCAGCAGCCCAGGGGGCGGTCAAGTGAACAATCAGCCCCAGCATTTT. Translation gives CASSPGGGQVNNQPQHF.